This entry concerns a single TCR beta chain. The CDR3 is 15 residues long. V lost 8 bases and J lost 0, with 16 bases in between. Germline CDR1 reads MGHDK; CDR2 reads SYGVNS. The source of the sample is a study of blood T cell repertoires in COVID-19. Enrolled through a virtual design, the participants were between roughly 18 and 90 years of age and came from approximately 25 US areas. For recovered donors of Cohort 3, there were two negative PCRs, clearance, or symptom resolution. Profiling relied on immunoSEQ multiplex PCR, and the TCRdb table lists in-frame clones only, not all of them. Of about 350,000 clones in the sample, roughly 90% were seen once.

The chain has TRBV25-1 and TRBJ1-1, with a tentative D call TRBD1 (5 bases). The origin of this receptor is a woman aged 25 to 45 who had recovered from COVID-19. Sequencing was performed on PBMCs or T cells enriched from blood (not recorded which). CDR3 protein: CASGGTGTVNTEAFF. For the CDR3, the DNA is TGTGCCAGCGGAGGGACCGGGACGGTGAACACTGAAGCTTTCTTT.